The 27 T cell receptor beta chains below were found in one sample sequenced in a study of blood T cell repertoires in COVID-19. Profiling relied on immunoSEQ multiplex PCR, and the TCRdb table lists in-frame clones only, not all of them. The sample carries 25,000 to 35,000 clones, about 90% recorded once. The sequencing sample was made of peripheral blood. The receptor source for this set is a man aged 45 to 65 with active COVID-19.

This chain links TRBV5-4 with TRBJ2-2, with 8 bases lining up with TRBD1. Germline CDR1 and CDR2: SGHNT and YYREEE (reference sequence). The CDR3 has 15 amino acids. The trim removed 5 bases at V and 3 bases at J, leaving 6 bases unmatched. CDR3 region: CASSRPTGDTGELFF. The CDR3 DNA is TGTGCCAGCAGTCGACCGACAGGGGACACCGGGGAGCTGTTTTTT.

The genes are TRBV10-3 and TRBJ2-7, with D tentatively TRBD2 (6 bases). This CDR3 spans 12 amino acids. Germline CDR1 is ENHRY and CDR2 is SYGVKD. The V gene lost 0 bases and the J gene lost 6 bases, with 6 bases spanning the gap. The CDR3 region has the DNA TGTGCCATCAGTGAGTCGACTAGCGAGCAGTACTTC. It specifies CAISESTSEQYF.

This chain joins TRBV2 and TRBJ1-6; a weak D match, TRBD1 (5 bases). The CDR3 has 15 amino acids. Germline V gene sequence: CDR1 SNHLY, CDR2 FYNNEI. Trimming left V 5 bases short and J 6 bases short, with 14 bases between. The CDR3: CASSQDAGGNSPLHF. As DNA, the CDR3 is TGTGCCAGCAGTCAGGACGCCGGGGGTAATTCACCCCTCCACTTT.

This chain uses TRBV2 with TRBJ1-2; D gene uncertain. CDR1 is SNHLY and CDR2 is FYNNEI in the germline V gene. This CDR3 comprises 12 residues. V was clipped by 2 bases and J by 4 bases, with 5 bases between them. The CDR3 is CASSEQAYGYTF. The CDR3 DNA reads TGTGCCAGCAGTGAACAGGCCTATGGCTACACCTTC.

The chain recombines TRBV10-3 with TRBJ2-3; TRBD1 agrees at 7 bases. The ends lost 10 bases at V and 6 bases at J; junction bases unmatched: 7. CDR3 length: 12 residues. CDR1 ENHRY and CDR2 SYGVKD come from the germline V gene. The CDR3 DNA sequence: TGTGCCACCGTAGACAGGGTGGATACGCAGTATTTT. It codes for CATVDRVDTQYF.

This clone was counted a single time. The chain employs TRBV6-5 and TRBJ2-1, with a tentative D call TRBD1 (5 bases). Trimming left V 4 bases short and J 5 bases short, with 18 bases between. This CDR3 is 16 amino acids long. Germline V lookup: CDR1 MNHEY, CDR2 SVGAGI. The CDR3 loop is CASSSQALPNNNEQFF. In DNA form, the CDR3 reads TGTGCCAGCAGTTCACAGGCCCTTCCAAATAACAATGAGCAGTTCTTC.

The chain has TRBV15 and TRBJ1-1; 7 bases align to TRBD1. Per germline, CDR1 LNHNV and CDR2 YYDKDF (reference sequence). V lost 0 bases to trimming and J lost 7 bases; unmatched junction nucleotides: 5. This CDR3 spans 14 amino acids. DNA of the CDR3: TGTGCCACCAGCAGAGATGTTGGGGACAGTGAAGCTTTCTTT. As protein: CATSRDVGDSEAFF.

The chain employs TRBV4-1 and TRBJ2-5; TRBD2 matches 12 bases. Germline V gene lookup returns CDR1 MGHRA and CDR2 YSYEKL. The V and J ends lost 3 bases and 2 bases, in that order; junction bases with no gene match: 4. This CDR3 has 16 residues. The DNA of the CDR3 is TGCGCCAGCAGCCAGGAGGGACTAGCGGGTCAAGAGACCCAGTACTTC. This codes for CASSQEGLAGQETQYF.

The chain couples TRBV7-9 to TRBJ2-1; the match to TRBD2 covers 11 bases. The CDR3 covers 16 residues. Germline-derived CDR1 and CDR2 are SEHNR and FQNEAQ (reference sequence). Unmatched junction bases numbered 3, after V lost 3 bases and J lost 2 bases. CDR3 nucleotides: TGTGCCAGCAGCTTCCTGACTAGCGGGACCTACAATGAGCAGTTCTTC. It yields the protein CASSFLTSGTYNEQFF.

J is TRBJ1-5 and V is TRBV10-2, with D possibly TRBD1 on 5 matching bases. This CDR3 is 14 amino acids long. The germline gives CDR1 WSHSY, CDR2 SAAADI. The V and J ends lost 3 bases and 5 bases respectively, with 11 bases between them. The CDR3 region is CASSEPTDDQPQHF. CDR3 in DNA: TGCGCCAGCAGTGAACCGACAGACGATCAGCCCCAGCATTTT.

This clone was counted a single time. The chain carries TRBV6-5 and TRBJ2-3; 9 nucleotides match TRBD2. Germline-derived CDR1 and CDR2 are MNHEY and SVGAGI. CDR3 length: 15 residues. V shed 2 bases and J 6 bases; nucleotides not matched to a gene: 6. The CDR3 reads CASSYLRGGRDTQYF. DNA for the CDR3: TGTGCCAGCAGTTACCTGCGGGGGGGCCGGGATACGCAGTATTTT.

This clone showed up just once. The chain joins TRBV11-3 to TRBJ1-5, with D possibly TRBD1 on 5 matching bases. Germline V CDR1 and CDR2: SGHNT, YENEEA. The CDR3 contains 13 residues. V was clipped by 5 bases and J by 7 bases, with 12 bases between them. The CDR3 loop is CASSPGGGQPQHF. The CDR3 DNA reads as TGTGCCAGCAGCCCCGGGGGGGGGCAGCCCCAGCATTTT.

The chain couples TRBV6-1 to TRBJ1-4; TRBD1 aligns across 10 bases. CDR3 length: 15 amino acids. Germline V gene lookup returns CDR1 MNHNS and CDR2 SASEGT. The V segment lost 1 base and the J segment 7 bases; nucleotides outside the gene matches: 3. The CDR3 DNA reads TGTGCCAGCAGTGAAGGCGGGACAGGGGTTGAAAAACTGTTTTTT. It encodes CASSEGGTGVEKLFF.

The rearrangement joins TRBV2 to TRBJ2-3; 9 bases line up with TRBD2. The length of the CDR3 is 14 residues. The V gene end was trimmed by 6 bases and the J gene end by 5 bases; junction bases not matched to a gene: 6. Per the germline V gene, CDR1 is SNHLY and CDR2 is FYNNEI. This chain's CDR3 is CASSKRGAGDTQYF. CDR3 bases: TGTGCCAGCAGCAAGCGGGGGGCGGGAGATACGCAGTATTTT. The variable domain in full, with the rest retrieved from reference TRBV2 and TRBJ2-3, is EPEVTQTPSHQVTQMGQEVILRCVPISNHLYFYWYRQILGQKVEFLVSFYNNEISEKSEIFDDQFSVERPDGSNFTLKIRSTKLEDSAMYFCASSKRGAGDTQYFGPGTRLTVL.

The chain combines TRBV7-8 with TRBJ2-7, with 12 positions matching TRBD1. The CDR3 is made up of 15 amino acids. Trimming took 5 bases from V and 4 from J; bases not matched to a gene: 6. The germline gives CDR1 SGHVS, CDR2 FQNEAQ. The CDR3 coding sequence is TGTGCCAGCAGCCAAGGGACAGGGGGCGCGTACGAGCAGTACTTC. Translation gives CASSQGTGGAYEQYF.

This clone has only a few counts. V usage is TRBV5-4 and J usage is TRBJ2-7; 7 nucleotides align to TRBD1. The V gene end was trimmed by 4 bases and the J gene end by 2 bases; junction bases not matched to a gene: 3. The germline CDR1 and CDR2 sequences are SGHNT and YYREEE (reference sequence). The CDR3 is made up of 13 amino acids. The CDR3 DNA is TGTGCCAGCAGCCGGGACAGAACCTACGAGCAGTACTTC. Translation: CASSRDRTYEQYF. The full variable domain, in which reference TRBV5-4 and TRBJ2-7 provide the parts outside the CDR3, is ETGVTQSPTHLIKTRGQQVTLRCSSQSGHNTVSWYQQALGQGPQFIFQYYREEENGRGNFPPRFSGLQFPNYSSELNVNALELDDSALYLCASSRDRTYEQYFGPGTRLTVT.

The chain employs TRBV4-1 and TRBJ1-2, with a weak D call TRBD1 (5 bases). The germline V gene has CDR1 MGHRA and CDR2 YSYEKL. Trimming pared 1 base from V and 5 bases from J, leaving 14 bases between. The CDR3 covers 15 residues. CDR3 amino acids: CASSQATGPQYGYTF. The CDR3 region has the DNA TGCGCCAGCAGCCAAGCAACAGGCCCGCAGTATGGCTACACCTTC.

This rearrangement joins TRBV18 to TRBJ2-7; 7 bases are shared with TRBD2. The V gene's germline CDR1 is KGHSH and CDR2 LQKENI. CDR3 length: 13 amino acids. V was pared by 4 bases and J by 3 bases, with 3 bases of the junction left unmatched. This chain's CDR3 is CASSRGLNYEQYF. CDR3 sequence (DNA): TGTGCCAGCTCACGGGGACTAAACTACGAGCAGTACTTC. Using reference TRBV18 and TRBJ2-7 for the parts outside the CDR3, the full variable domain is NAGVMQNPRHLVRRRGQEARLRCSPMKGHSHVYWYRQLPEEGLKFMVYLQKENIIDESGMPKERFSAEFPKEGPSILRIQQVVRGDSAAYFCASSRGLNYEQYFGPGTRLTVT.

The J gene is TRBJ2-5, the V gene TRBV11-2, with TRBD2 identical over 11 bases. The CDR3 spans 14 residues. Germline V gene lookup returns CDR1 SGHAT and CDR2 FQNNGV. V lost 5 bases and J lost 5; bases outside the gene matches: 4. The CDR3 region is CASSPRTSGETQYF. The CDR3 coding sequence is TGTGCCAGCAGCCCACGGACTAGCGGGGAGACCCAGTACTTC.

This sequence joins TRBV30 and TRBJ2-2, with TRBD1 matching 9 bases. J lost 4 bases, V lost 2 bases, and 2 bases had no gene match. There are 14 residues in the CDR3. CDR1 is GTSNPN, CDR2 SVGIG, per germline (reference sequence). The DNA for the CDR3 is TGTGCCTGGAGTCTACAGGGGGCCACCGGGGAGCTGTTTTTT. It yields the protein CAWSLQGATGELFF.

The gene calls are TRBV3-1 (or the pseudogene TRBV3-2) and TRBJ1-5; D remains unclear. Per the germline V gene, CDR1 is LGHDT and CDR2 is YNNKEL (reference sequence). The V end lost 3 bases, the J end lost 0 bases, and 6 bases lay between the germline ends. The CDR3 runs to 14 residues. The CDR3 region has the DNA TGTGCCAGCAGCCAGGGCTATAGCAATCAGCCCCAGCATTTT. Its protein product is CASSQGYSNQPQHF.

The CDR3 is CASSPGGPDHQETQYF. CDR3 coding DNA: TGTGCCAGCAGCCCGGGAGGCCCCGACCATCAAGAGACCCAGTACTTC. The rearrangement links TRBV6-2 or TRBV6-3 to TRBJ2-5, with TRBD2 identical over 7 bases. From germline, CDR1 is MNHEY and CDR2 SVGEGT. The CDR3 contains 16 residues. The V gene end was trimmed by 6 bases and the J gene end by 2 bases; junction bases not matched to a gene: 12.

This chain connects TRBV29-1 to TRBJ2-3, with a possible D match to TRBD2 (5 bases). The CDR3 is 12 residues long. V shed 3 bases and J shed 6 bases, with 10 bases lying between them. The germline CDR1 and CDR2 sequences are SQVTM and ANQGSEA. The CDR3 DNA is TGCAGCGTTGACGGCGGCGGGGATACGCAGTATTTT. Protein: CSVDGGGDTQYF.

V usage is TRBV11-2 and J usage is TRBJ2-7, with 7 bases matching TRBD1. Germline values: CDR1 SGHAT, CDR2 FQNNGV. The junction had 8 bases not matched to a gene; V was cut back by 5 bases and J by 4 bases. This CDR3 has 14 amino acids. As DNA, the CDR3 is TGTGCCAGCAGCCGACAGGGACAGTGGTACGAGCAGTACTTC. This sequence encodes CASSRQGQWYEQYF.

As DNA, the CDR3 is TGTGCCAGCAGCGCCGGGACAGGGAGCTCCTACGAGCAGTACTTC. Its protein product is CASSAGTGSSYEQYF. V gene TRBV5-4 combines with J gene TRBJ2-7, with 9 bases fitting TRBD1. CDR1 and CDR2 from the germline V gene are SGHNT and YYREEE (reference sequence). The ends lost 4 bases at V and 0 bases at J; junction bases unmatched: 5. The CDR3 covers 15 residues.

This clone was seen just once. V usage is TRBV12-5 and J usage is TRBJ2-1, with TRBD1 identical over 11 bases. Germline CDR1 reads LGHNT; CDR2 reads FRNRAP. The CDR3 length is 15 residues. The V and J ends lost 6 bases and 7 bases, in that order; junction bases with no gene match: 8. The CDR3 DNA reads as TGTGCTAGTGGCCATGGACAGGGGGCGAGAAATGAGCAGTTCTTC. Protein: CASGHGQGARNEQFF.

DNA of the CDR3: TGTGCCAGCAGTTCTACCTGGGGAGGGCCGTCCTCTGGAAACACCATATATTTT. This gives the protein CASSSTWGGPSSGNTIYF. The V and J genes are TRBV27 and TRBJ1-3; D gene uncertain. The CDR3 runs 18 residues. Germline V gene sequence: CDR1 MNHEY, CDR2 SMNVEV (reference sequence). V lost 4 bases to trimming and J lost 0 bases, with 19 bases between them.